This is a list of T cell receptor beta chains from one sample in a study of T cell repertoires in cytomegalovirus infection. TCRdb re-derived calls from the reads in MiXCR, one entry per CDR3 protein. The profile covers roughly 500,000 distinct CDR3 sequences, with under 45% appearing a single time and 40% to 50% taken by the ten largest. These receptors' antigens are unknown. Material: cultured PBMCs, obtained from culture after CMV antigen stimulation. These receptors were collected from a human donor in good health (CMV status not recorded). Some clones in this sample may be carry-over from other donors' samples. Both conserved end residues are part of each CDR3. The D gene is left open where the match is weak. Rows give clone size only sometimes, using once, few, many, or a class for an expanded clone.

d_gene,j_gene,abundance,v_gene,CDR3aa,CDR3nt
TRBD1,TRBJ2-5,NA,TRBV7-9,CASPSDRGDETQYF,TGTGCCAGCCCCTCGGACAGGGGGGACGAGACCCAGTACTTC
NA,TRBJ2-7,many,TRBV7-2,CASSLVPGSRYEQYF,TGTGCCAGCAGCTTAGTTCCCGGATCCCGATACGAGCAGTACTTC
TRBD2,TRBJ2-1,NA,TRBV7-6,CASSSREGGTRQFF,TGTGCCAGCAGCTCACGGGAGGGGGGGACGAGACAGTTCTTC
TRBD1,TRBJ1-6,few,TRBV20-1,CSAISPGQGKSPLHF,TGCAGTGCTATTAGTCCCGGACAGGGGAAATCACCCCTCCACTTT
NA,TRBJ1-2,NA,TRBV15,CATSREVGEIYGYTF,TGTGCCACCAGCAGAGAGGTCGGGGAAATCTATGGCTACACCTTC
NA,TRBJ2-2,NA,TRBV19,CATCSDKNTGELFF,TGTGCCACCTGCTCGGACAAGAACACCGGGGAGCTGTTTTTT
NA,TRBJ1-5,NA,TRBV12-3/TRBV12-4,CASSSPGDGVSAQHF,TGTGCCAGCAGCTCCCCCGGGGACGGGGTTTCGGCCCAGCATTTT
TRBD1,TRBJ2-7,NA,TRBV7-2,CASSSMTGLYEQYF,TGTGCCAGCAGCTCTATGACAGGGCTCTACGAGCAGTACTTC
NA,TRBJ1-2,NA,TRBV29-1,CSTQLGPAENYGYTF,TGCAGCACCCAGCTGGGGCCAGCCGAAAACTATGGCTACACCTTC
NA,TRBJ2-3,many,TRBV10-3,CAIKPRRESATDTQYF,TGTGCCATCAAGCCCAGACGGGAGTCCGCCACAGATACGCAGTATTTT
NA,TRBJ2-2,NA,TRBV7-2,CASSPVGIYAGELFF,TGTGCCAGCAGCCCCGTCGGGATTTACGCCGGGGAGCTGTTTTTT
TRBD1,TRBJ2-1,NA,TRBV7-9,CASSLGQGSLPTYNEQFF,TGTGCCAGCAGCTTAGGACAGGGATCCCTTCCTACCTACAATGAGCAGTTCTTC
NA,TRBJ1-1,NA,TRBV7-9,CASSPDGRKNTEAFF,TGTGCCAGCAGCCCTGACGGGCGTAAGAACACTGAAGCTTTCTTT
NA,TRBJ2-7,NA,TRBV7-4,CASSLNFDEQYF,TGTGCCAGCAGCTTAAACTTCGACGAGCAGTACTTC
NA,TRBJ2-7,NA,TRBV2,CASSERGGSEQYF,TGTGCCAGCAGTGAGCGAGGTGGTTCCGAGCAGTACTTC
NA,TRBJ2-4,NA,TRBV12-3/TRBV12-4,CASSYGQLAKNIQYF,TGTGCCAGCAGCTACGGACAACTAGCCAAAAACATTCAGTACTTC
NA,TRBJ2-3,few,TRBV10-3,CAITRGESTDTQYF,TGTGCCATCACAAGGGGGGAGAGCACAGATACGCAGTATTTT
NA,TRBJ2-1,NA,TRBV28,CASSSLSASSYNEQFF,TGTGCCAGCAGTTCCTTAAGTGCGTCCTCCTACAATGAGCAGTTCTTC